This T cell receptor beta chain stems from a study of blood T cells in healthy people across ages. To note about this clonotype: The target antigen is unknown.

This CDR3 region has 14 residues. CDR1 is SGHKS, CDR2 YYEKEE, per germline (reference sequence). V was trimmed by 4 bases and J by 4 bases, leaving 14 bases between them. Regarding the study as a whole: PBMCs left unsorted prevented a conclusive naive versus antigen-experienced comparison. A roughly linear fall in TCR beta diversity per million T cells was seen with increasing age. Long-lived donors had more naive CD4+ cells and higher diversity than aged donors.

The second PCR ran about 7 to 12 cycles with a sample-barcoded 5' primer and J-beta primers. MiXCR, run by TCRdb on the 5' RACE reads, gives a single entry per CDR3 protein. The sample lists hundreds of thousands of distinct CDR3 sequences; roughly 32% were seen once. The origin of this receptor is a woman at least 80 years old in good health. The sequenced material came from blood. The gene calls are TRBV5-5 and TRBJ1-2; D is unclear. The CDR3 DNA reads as TGTGCCAGCAGCAATAAACAACGGGGCTATGGCTACACCTTC. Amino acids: CASSNKQRGYGYTF.